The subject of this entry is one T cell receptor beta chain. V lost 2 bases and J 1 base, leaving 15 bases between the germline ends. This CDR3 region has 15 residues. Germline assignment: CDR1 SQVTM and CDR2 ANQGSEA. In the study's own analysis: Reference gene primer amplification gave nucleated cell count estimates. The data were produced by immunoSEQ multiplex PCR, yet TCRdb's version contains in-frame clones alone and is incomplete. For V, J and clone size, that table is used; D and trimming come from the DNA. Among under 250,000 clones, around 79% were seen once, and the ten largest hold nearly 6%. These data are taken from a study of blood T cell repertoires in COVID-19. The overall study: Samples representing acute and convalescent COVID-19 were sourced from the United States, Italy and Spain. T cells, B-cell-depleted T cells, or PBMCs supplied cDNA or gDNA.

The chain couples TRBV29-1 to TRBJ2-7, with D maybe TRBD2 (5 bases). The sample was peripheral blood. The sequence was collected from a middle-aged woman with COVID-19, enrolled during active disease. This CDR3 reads CSVEKDSVQSYEQYF. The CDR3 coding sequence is TGCAGCGTTGAAAAGGACTCCGTCCAATCCTACGAGCAGTACTTC.